This TCR beta chain was identified during a study of blood T cells in healthy people across ages. Findings and caveats of the study: Shifts in expanded clonotypes may have been confounded by donor CMV status, which was unknown. Observed TCR beta diversity per million T cells went down as age went up. This fall followed a roughly linear course with age.

This CDR3 has 16 residues. Germline values: CDR1 MGHRA, CDR2 YSYEKL. Worth noting for this clonotype: Its target is unknown. A read error may account for a junction end that differs from germline.

The use of a sample-barcoded 5' primer and a J-beta primer mix characterized a second PCR of about 7 to 12 cycles. Via MiXCR, TCRdb re-called the 5' RACE reads, giving one row per CDR3 protein. The table has roughly 1.7 million distinct CDR3 sequences, about 31% seen once; the top ten hold about 11%. Sequenced sample: blood. The chain couples TRBV4-1 to TRBJ1-2; no reliable D call. This sequence was found in a woman in her thirties in good health. CDR3 coding DNA: TGCGCCAGCGGCCAAGCGGAAGGCGGGCGGGCGGTGGGCTACACCTTC. Translation gives CASGQAEGGRAVGYTF.